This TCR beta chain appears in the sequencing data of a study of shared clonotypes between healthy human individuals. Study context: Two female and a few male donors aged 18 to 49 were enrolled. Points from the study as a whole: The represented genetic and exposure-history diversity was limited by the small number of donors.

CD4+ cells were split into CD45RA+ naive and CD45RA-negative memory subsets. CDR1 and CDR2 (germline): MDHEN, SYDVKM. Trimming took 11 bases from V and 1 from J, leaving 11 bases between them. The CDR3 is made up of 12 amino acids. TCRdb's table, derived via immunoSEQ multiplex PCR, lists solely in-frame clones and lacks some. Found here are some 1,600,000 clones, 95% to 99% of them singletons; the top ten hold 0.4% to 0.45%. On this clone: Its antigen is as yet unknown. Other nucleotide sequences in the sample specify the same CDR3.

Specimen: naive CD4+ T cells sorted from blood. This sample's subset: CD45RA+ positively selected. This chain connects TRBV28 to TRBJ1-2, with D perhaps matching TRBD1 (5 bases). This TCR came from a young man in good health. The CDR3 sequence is CASSQGNYGYTF. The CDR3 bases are TGTGCCTCCAGCCAGGGTAACTATGGCTACACCTTC.